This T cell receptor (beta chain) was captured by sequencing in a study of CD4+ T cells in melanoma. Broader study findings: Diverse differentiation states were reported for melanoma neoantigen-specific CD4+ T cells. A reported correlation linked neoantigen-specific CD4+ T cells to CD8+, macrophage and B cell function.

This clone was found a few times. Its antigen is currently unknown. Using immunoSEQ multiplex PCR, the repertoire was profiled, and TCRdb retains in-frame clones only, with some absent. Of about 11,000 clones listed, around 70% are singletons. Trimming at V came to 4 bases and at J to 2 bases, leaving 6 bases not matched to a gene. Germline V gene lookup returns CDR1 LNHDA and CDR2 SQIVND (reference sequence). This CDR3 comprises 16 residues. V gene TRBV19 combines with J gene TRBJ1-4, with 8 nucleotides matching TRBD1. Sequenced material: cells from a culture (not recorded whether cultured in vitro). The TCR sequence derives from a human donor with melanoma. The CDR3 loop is CASSRQGKSTNEKLFF. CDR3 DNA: TGTGCCAGTAGTAGACAGGGGAAGAGCACTAATGAAAAACTGTTTTTT.